This TCR beta chain was observed in a study of siplizumab effects on memory and regulatory T cells. The CDR3 loop spans 16 amino acids. Germline V gene data show CDR1 as SGHTA and CDR2 as FQGNSA. J gave up 0 bases and V 1 base, and 5 bases lay outside the gene matches. Repertoires were generated with immunoSEQ multiplex PCR, while TCRdb's copy carries only in-frame clones and drops some. The table has around 100,000 clones, roughly nine tenths seen once. The study's findings and limits: Naive T cells appeared more varied than memory cells and looked like key alloresponse contributors. Proliferating Tregs from siplizumab cultures lacked functional confirmation of suppression.

This clone was counted a few times. Its matching antigen is unknown. The chain is built from TRBV7-2 and TRBJ2-5, with TRBD1 matching over 7 bases. This receptor was taken from a human donor in good health. Sequenced: CD4+ T cells sorted from blood. The CDR3 coding sequence is TGTGCCAGCAGCTTAGGACAGGGCCTTGACCAAGAGACCCAGTACTTC. Its protein is CASSLGQGLDQETQYF.